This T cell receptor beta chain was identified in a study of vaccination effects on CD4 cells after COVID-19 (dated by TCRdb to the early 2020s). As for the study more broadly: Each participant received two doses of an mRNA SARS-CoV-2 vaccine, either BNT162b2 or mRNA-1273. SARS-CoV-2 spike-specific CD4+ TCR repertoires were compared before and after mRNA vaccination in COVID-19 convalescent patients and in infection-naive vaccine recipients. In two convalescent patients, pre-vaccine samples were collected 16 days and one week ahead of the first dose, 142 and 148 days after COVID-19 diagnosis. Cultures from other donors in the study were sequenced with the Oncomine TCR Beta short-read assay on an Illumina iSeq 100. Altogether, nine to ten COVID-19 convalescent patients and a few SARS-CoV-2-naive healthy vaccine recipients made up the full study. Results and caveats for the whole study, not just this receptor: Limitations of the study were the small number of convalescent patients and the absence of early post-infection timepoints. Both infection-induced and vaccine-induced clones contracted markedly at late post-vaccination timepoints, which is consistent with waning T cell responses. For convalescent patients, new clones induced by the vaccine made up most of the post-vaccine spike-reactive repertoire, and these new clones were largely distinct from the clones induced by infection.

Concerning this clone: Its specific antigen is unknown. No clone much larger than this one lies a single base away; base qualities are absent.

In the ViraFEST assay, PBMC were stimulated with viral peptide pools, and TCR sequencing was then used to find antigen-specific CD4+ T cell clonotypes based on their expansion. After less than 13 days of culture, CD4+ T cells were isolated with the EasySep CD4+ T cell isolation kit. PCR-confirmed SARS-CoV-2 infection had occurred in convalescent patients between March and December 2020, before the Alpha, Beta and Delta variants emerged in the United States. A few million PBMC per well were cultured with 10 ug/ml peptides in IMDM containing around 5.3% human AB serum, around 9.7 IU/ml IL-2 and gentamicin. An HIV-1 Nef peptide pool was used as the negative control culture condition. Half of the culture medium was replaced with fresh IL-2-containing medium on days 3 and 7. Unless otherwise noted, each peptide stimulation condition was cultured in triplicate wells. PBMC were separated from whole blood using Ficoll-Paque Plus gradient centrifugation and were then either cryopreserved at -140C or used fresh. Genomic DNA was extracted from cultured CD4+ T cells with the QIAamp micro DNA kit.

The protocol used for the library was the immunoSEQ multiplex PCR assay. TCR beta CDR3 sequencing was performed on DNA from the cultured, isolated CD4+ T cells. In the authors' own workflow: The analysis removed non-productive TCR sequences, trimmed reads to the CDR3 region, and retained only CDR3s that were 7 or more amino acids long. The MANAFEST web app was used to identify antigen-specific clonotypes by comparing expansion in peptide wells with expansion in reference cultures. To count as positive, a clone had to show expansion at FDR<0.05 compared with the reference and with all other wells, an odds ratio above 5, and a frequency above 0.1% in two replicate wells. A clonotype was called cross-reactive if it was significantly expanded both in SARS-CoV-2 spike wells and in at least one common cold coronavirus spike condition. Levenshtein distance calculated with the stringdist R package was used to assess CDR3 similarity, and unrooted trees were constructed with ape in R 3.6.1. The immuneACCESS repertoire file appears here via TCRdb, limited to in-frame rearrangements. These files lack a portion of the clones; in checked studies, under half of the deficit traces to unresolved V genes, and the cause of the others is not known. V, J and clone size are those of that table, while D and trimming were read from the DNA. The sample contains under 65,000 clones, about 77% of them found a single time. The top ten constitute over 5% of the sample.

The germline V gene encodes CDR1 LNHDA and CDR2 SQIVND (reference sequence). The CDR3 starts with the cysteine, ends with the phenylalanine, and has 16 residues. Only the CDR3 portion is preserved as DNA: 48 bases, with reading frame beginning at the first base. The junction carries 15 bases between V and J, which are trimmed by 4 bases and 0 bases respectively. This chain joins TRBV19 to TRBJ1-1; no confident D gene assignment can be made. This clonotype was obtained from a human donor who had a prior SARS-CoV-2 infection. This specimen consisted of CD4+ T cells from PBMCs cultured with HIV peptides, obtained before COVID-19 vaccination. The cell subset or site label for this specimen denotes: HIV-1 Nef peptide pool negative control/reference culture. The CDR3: CASSRINLGMNTEAFF. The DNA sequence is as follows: TGTGCCAGTAGTAGGATAAACTTGGGCATGAACACTGAAGCTTTCTTT.